What follows describes a single TCR beta chain. This record belongs to a study of cytomegalovirus exposure and HLA in healthy donors. The PCR was carried out with 60 Vbeta primers and 13 Jbeta primers. The data were produced by immunoSEQ multiplex PCR, yet TCRdb's version contains in-frame clones alone and is incomplete. The sample carries about 210,000 clones, about 88% recorded once. Germline V gives CDR1 MNHNS, CDR2 SASEGT. V lost 0 bases, J lost 3 bases, and 1 base stayed unmatched. This CDR3 has 15 residues. The source of this sequence is a woman aged 25 to 39 in good health and CMV-seronegative. Sequences were obtained from PBMCs. The chain combines TRBV6-1 with TRBJ2-7; 11 bases map to TRBD2. The CDR3 reads CASSEAGTSGYEQYF. In DNA, the CDR3 is TGTGCCAGCAGTGAAGCCGGGACTAGCGGCTACGAGCAGTACTTC.